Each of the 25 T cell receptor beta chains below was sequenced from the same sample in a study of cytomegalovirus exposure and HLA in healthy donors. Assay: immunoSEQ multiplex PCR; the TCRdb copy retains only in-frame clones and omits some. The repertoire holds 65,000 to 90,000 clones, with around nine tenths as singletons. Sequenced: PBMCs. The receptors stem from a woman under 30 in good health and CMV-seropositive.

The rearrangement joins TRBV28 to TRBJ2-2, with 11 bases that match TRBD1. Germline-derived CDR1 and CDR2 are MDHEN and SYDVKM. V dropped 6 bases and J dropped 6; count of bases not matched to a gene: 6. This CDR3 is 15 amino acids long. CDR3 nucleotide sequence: TGTGCCAGCAGCCCCTCGGGACAGGGGGCCGGGGAGCTGTTTTTT. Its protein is CASSPSGQGAGELFF.

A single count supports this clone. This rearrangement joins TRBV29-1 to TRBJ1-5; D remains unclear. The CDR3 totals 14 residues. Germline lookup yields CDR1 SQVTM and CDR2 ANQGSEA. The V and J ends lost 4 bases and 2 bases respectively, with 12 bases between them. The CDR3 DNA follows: TGCAGCGTTGTAGACGGGTCGGGCAATCAGCCCCAGCATTTT. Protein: CSVVDGSGNQPQHF.

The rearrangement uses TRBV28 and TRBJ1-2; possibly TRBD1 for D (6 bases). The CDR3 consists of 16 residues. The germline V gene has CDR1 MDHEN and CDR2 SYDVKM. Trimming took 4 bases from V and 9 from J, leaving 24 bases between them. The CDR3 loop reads CASSSYPGTGKVSYTF. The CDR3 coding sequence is TGTGCCAGCAGTTCTTATCCCGGAACAGGGAAAGTAAGCTACACCTTC.

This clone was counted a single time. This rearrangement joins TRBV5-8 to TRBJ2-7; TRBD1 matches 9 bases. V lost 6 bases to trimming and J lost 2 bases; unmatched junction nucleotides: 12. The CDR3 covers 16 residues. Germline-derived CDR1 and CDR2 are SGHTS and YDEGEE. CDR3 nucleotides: TGTGCCAGCACCGTGTCCACCGGGACAGGGCCCTACGAGCAGTACTTC. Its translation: CASTVSTGTGPYEQYF.

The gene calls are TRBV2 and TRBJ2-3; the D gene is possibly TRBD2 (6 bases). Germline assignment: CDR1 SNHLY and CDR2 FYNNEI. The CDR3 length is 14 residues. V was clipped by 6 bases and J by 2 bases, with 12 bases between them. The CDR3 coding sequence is TGTGCCAGCAGCCCCCGGACTAACACAGATACGCAGTATTTT. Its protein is CASSPRTNTDTQYF. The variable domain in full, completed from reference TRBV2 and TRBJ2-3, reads EPEVTQTPSHQVTQMGQEVILRCVPISNHLYFYWYRQILGQKVEFLVSFYNNEISEKSEIFDDQFSVERPDGSNFTLKIRSTKLEDSAMYFCASSPRTNTDTQYFGPGTRLTVL.

CDR3 sequence: CASSVAVNTEAFF. Here the CDR3 DNA reads TGTGCCAGCAGCGTAGCGGTAAACACTGAAGCTTTCTTT. This chain links TRBV9 with TRBJ1-1; D remains unclear. The germline gives CDR1 SGDLS, CDR2 YYNGEE. Trimming stripped 0 bases from V and 2 bases from J, with 5 bases between. The CDR3 is made up of 13 amino acids.

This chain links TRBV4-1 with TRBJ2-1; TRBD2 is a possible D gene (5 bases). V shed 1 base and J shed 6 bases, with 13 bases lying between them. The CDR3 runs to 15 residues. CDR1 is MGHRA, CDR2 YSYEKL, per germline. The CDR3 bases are TGCGCCAGCAGCCAAGTAGAGGGAGCTCTCAATGAGCAGTTCTTC. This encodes CASSQVEGALNEQFF.

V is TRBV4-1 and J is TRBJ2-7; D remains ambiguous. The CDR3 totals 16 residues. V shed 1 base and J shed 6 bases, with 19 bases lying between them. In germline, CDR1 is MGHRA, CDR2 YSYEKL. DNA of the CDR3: TGCGCCAGCAGCCAAGGATGGCCAGGAACCTCCGGCGAGCAGTACTTC. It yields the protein CASSQGWPGTSGEQYF.

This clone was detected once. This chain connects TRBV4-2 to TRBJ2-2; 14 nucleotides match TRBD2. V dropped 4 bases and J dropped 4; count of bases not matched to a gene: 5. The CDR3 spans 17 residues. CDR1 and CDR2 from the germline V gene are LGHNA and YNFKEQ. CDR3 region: CASSPRLAGGSTGELFF. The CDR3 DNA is TGTGCCAGCAGCCCCCGACTAGCGGGAGGGAGCACCGGGGAGCTGTTTTTT.

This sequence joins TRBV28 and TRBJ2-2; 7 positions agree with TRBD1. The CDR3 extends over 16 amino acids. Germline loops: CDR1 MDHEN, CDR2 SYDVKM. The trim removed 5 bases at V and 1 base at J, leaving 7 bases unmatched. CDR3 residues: CASSGARDRNTGELFF. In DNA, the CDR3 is TGTGCCAGCAGTGGTGCACGGGACAGGAACACCGGGGAGCTGTTTTTT.

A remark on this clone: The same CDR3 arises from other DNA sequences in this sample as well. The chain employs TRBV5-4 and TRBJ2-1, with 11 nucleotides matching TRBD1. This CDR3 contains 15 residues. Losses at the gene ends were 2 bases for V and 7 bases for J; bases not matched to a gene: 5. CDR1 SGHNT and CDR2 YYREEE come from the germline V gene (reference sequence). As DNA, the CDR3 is TGTGCCAGCAGCTTTGGGACAGGGGGTGGAAATGAGCAGTTCTTC. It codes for CASSFGTGGGNEQFF.

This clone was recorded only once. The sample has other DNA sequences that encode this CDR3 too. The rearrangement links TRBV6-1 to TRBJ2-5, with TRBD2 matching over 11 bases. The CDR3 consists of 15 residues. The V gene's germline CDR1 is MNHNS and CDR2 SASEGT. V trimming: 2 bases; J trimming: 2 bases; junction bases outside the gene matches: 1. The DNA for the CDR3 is TGTGCCAGCAGTGAATTAGCGGGAGGGCAAGAGACCCAGTACTTC. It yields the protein CASSELAGGQETQYF.

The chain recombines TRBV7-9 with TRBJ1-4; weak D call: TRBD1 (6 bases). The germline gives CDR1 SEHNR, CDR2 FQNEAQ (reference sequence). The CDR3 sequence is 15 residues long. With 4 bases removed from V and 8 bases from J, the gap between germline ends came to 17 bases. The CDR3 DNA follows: TGTGCCAGCAGCTCCGACAGGCGCGATGTGGAAAAACTGTTTTTT. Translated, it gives CASSSDRRDVEKLFF.

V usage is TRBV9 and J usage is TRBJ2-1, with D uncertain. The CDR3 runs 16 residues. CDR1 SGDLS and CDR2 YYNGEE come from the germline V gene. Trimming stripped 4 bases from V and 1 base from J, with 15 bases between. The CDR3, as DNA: TGTGCCAGCAGCTTGTACGAGTTCTGGTCCTACAATGAGCAGTTCTTC. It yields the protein CASSLYEFWSYNEQFF.

CDR3 coding DNA: TGCAGCGTTACTGCCACTAGAGCCAATGAGCAGTTCTTC. Its protein is CSVTATRANEQFF. The chain combines TRBV29-1 with TRBJ2-1, with a possible D match to TRBD2 (5 bases). Trimming shortened V by 5 bases and J by 6 bases, and 14 bases separated the two germline ends. In germline, CDR1 is SQVTM, CDR2 ANQGSEA. The CDR3 is 13 residues long.

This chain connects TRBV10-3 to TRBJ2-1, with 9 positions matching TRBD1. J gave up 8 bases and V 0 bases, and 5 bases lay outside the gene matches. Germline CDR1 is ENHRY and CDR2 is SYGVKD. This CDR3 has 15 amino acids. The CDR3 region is CAISESGTGFDEQFF. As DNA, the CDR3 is TGTGCCATCAGTGAGTCGGGGACAGGGTTCGATGAGCAGTTCTTC.

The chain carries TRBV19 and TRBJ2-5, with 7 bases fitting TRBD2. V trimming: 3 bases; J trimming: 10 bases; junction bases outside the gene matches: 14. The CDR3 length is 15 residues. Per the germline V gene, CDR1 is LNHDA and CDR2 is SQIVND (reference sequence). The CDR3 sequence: CASSIRTSDGNDQYF. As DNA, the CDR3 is TGTGCCAGTAGTATCCGGACTAGTGACGGGAATGACCAGTACTTC. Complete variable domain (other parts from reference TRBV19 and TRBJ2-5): DGGITQSPKYLFRKEGQNVTLSCEQNLNHDAMYWYRQDPGQGLRLIYYSQIVNDFQKGDIAEGYSVSREKKESFPLTVTSAQKNPTAFYLCASSIRTSDGNDQYFGPGTRLLVL.

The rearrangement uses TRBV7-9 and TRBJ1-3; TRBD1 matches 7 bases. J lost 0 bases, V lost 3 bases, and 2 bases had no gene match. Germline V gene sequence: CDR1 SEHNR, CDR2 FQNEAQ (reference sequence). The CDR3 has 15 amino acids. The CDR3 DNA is TGTGCCAGCAGCTTGACAGGGACCTCTGGAAACACCATATATTTT. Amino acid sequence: CASSLTGTSGNTIYF.

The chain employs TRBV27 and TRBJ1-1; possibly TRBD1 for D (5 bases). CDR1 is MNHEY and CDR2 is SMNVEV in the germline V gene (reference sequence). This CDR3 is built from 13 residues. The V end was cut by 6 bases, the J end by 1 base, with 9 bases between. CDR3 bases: TGTGCCAGCAGACGAAGGGGGAACACTGAAGCTTTCTTT. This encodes CASRRRGNTEAFF.

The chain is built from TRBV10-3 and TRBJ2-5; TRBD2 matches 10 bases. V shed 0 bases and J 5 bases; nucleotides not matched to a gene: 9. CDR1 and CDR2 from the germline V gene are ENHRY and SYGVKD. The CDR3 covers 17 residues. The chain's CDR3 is CAISESSLAGVGETQYF. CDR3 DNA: TGTGCCATCAGTGAGTCGAGTCTAGCGGGAGTTGGGGAGACCCAGTACTTC.

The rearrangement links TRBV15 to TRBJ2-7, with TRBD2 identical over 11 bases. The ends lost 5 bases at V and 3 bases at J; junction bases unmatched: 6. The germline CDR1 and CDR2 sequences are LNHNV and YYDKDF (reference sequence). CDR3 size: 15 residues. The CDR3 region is CATSSIAGGDYEQYF. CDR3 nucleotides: TGTGCCACCAGCTCGATAGCGGGAGGGGACTACGAGCAGTACTTC.

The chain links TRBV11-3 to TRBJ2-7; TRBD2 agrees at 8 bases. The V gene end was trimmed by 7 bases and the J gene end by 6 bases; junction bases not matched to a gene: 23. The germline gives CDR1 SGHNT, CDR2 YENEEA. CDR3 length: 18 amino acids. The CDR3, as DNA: TGTGCCAGCACCCTGAGAGGAGGGCCAGCGGGAGAGCGGTCCGAGCAGTACTTC. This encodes CASTLRGGPAGERSEQYF. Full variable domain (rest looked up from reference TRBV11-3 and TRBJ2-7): EAGVVQSPRYKIIEKKQPVAFWCNPISGHNTLYWYLQNLGQGPELLIRYENEEAVDDSQLPKDRFSAERLKGVDSTLKIQPAELGDSAVYLCASTLRGGPAGERSEQYFGPGTRLTVT.

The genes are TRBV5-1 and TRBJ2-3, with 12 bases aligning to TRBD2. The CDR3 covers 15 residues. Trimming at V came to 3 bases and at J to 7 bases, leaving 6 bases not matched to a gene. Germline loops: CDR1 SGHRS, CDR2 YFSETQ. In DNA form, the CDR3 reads TGCGCCAGCAGCTCTAAGCTAGCGGGGGGGAATACGCAGTATTTT. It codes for CASSSKLAGGNTQYF.

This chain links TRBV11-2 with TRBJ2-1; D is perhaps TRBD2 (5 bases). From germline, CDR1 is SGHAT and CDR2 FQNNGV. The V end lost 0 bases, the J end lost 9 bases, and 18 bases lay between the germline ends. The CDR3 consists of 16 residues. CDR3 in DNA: TGTGCCAGCAGCTTAGATCGCGGCAGTTTTGAGGGTGAGCAGTTCTTC. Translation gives CASSLDRGSFEGEQFF. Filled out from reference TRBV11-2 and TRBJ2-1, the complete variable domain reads EAGVAQSPRYKIIEKRQSVAFWCNPISGHATLYWYQQILGQGPKLLIQFQNNGVVDDSQLPKDRFSAERLKGVDSTLKIQPAKLEDSAVYLCASSLDRGSFEGEQFFGPGTRLTVL.

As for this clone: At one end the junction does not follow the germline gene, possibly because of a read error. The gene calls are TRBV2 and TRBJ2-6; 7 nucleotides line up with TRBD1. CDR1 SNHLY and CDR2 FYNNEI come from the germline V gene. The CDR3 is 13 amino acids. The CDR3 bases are TGTGCCGGCACAGGGGATGGGGCCAACGTCCTGGCTTTC. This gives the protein CAGTGDGANVLAF.